The clone carrying this TCR beta chain was recorded only once. Its antigen is unidentified. Time point meaning: baseline pretreatment blood. Documented treatment: 15 Gy SBRT to primary tumor, nephrectomy 4 weeks later. Clear cell pathology was present in this patient's renal cell carcinoma. The data were produced by immunoSEQ multiplex PCR, yet TCRdb's version contains in-frame clones alone and is incomplete. The sample lists about 95,000 clones; 86% were seen once. This entry comes from a study of radiation and T cells in renal cell carcinoma. The overall study: Nephrectomy followed 15 Gy stereotactic body radiation by 4 weeks. Study outcomes and limitations: From baseline, blood top tumor clonotypes peaked at 2 weeks post-radiation. Pretreatment tumor biopsies were lacking, so baseline clonotypes are unknown.

The CDR3 consists of 15 residues. V was pared by 3 bases and J by 2 bases, with 5 bases of the junction left unmatched. Germline CDR1 LGHNA, CDR2 YNFKEQ. This clonotype was sampled from a man aged 45-65 years with renal cell carcinoma. This specimen was blood, taken from a patient whose treatment included radiotherapy and nephrectomy. The chain combines TRBV4-2 with TRBJ2-7; 9 bases map to TRBD2. CDR3 loop: CASSHGASGTYEQYF. DNA for the CDR3: TGTGCCAGCAGCCATGGGGCTAGCGGGACCTACGAGCAGTACTTC.